One and the same sample provided the 12 T cell receptor beta chains below, sequenced in a study of blood T cell repertoires in COVID-19. Clones were sequenced by immunoSEQ multiplex PCR, and TCRdb holds only the in-frame ones, with some missing. The sample lists roughly 60,000 clones, about 91% occurring once. Sequenced: peripheral blood. The receptors originated from a man between 50 and 59 years old with active COVID-19.

V usage is TRBV29-1 and J usage is TRBJ2-1, with TRBD2 as a possible D gene (6 bases). The CDR3 contains 14 residues. Trimming left V 7 bases short and J 4 bases short, with 17 bases between. Germline V gives CDR1 SQVTM, CDR2 ANQGSEA. CDR3 residues: CSAFRLELYNEQFF. The DNA of the CDR3 is TGCAGCGCCTTTCGACTAGAGCTATACAATGAGCAGTTCTTC.

The V and J genes are TRBV5-4 and TRBJ2-7, with 8 bases aligning to TRBD1. Trimming removed 7 bases from V and 1 base from J; junction bases left unmatched: 4. Germline V gives CDR1 SGHNT, CDR2 YYREEE (reference sequence). The length of the CDR3 is 13 residues. The chain's CDR3 is CASRDRNSYEQYF. CDR3 DNA sequence: TGTGCCAGCCGGGACAGGAATTCCTACGAGCAGTACTTC.

The chain employs TRBV11-2 and TRBJ1-3; D may be TRBD1 (5 bases). CDR3 length equals 19 residues. In germline, CDR1 is SGHAT, CDR2 FQNNGV. Trimming removed 4 bases from V and 0 bases from J, with 22 bases in between. The CDR3 spells CASSSNWDFKLFSGNTIYF. In nucleotides, the CDR3 is TGTGCCAGCAGCTCAAACTGGGACTTTAAATTATTCTCTGGAAACACCATATATTTT.

The J gene is TRBJ1-1, the V gene TRBV2; tentative D call: TRBD1 (5 bases). The CDR3 totals 13 residues. Germline CDR1 is SNHLY and CDR2 is FYNNEI. Trimming shortened V by 4 bases and J by 1 base, and 7 bases separated the two germline ends. The CDR3 sequence is CASSADRNTEAFF. In nucleotides, the CDR3 is TGTGCCAGCAGTGCAGACAGGAACACTGAAGCTTTCTTT.

The chain employs TRBV11-2 and TRBJ2-2; the match to TRBD1 covers 7 bases. There are 15 residues in the CDR3. V was pared by 5 bases and J by 5 bases, with 8 bases of the junction left unmatched. Germline V gene sequence: CDR1 SGHAT, CDR2 FQNNGV. CDR3 DNA sequence: TGTGCCAGCAGCCTCAGGACAGGCGGTACCGGGGAGCTGTTTTTT. The encoded protein is CASSLRTGGTGELFF.

V gene TRBV29-1 combines with J gene TRBJ1-2, with D hard to call. The CDR3 totals 13 residues. CDR1 is SQVTM, CDR2 ANQGSEA, per germline. Trimming stripped 4 bases from V and 7 bases from J, with 16 bases between. The CDR3 reads CSVGVGGLGGYTF. DNA of the CDR3: TGCAGCGTTGGTGTAGGAGGGCTAGGTGGCTACACCTTC.

The chain carries TRBV27 and TRBJ1-5, with TRBD1 as a possible D gene (6 bases). CDR1 and CDR2 from the germline V gene are MNHEY and SMNVEV (reference sequence). The CDR3 sequence is 17 residues long. Trimming took 10 bases from V and 4 from J, leaving 26 bases between them. Written as DNA, the CDR3 is TGTGCCACCGCCGATATTAAAACGGGACAATTAAATCAGCCCCAGCATTTT. This gives the protein CATADIKTGQLNQPQHF.

This chain links TRBV2 with TRBJ2-5; 10 positions agree with TRBD1. Germline values: CDR1 SNHLY, CDR2 FYNNEI. The ends lost 6 bases at V and 4 bases at J; junction bases unmatched: 5. The CDR3 has 14 amino acids. In nucleotides, the CDR3 is TGTGCCAGCAGGAGACAGGGGGCCGCAGAGACCCAGTACTTC. It is translated as CASRRQGAAETQYF.

The gene calls are TRBV7-3 and TRBJ2-1, with D tentatively TRBD1 (5 bases). This CDR3 spans 13 amino acids. Trimming left V 3 bases short and J 7 bases short, with 10 bases between. The germline gives CDR1 SGHTA, CDR2 FQGTGA. The CDR3 here is CASSLSRDNEQFF. CDR3 DNA sequence: TGTGCCAGCAGCTTGAGCAGGGATAATGAGCAGTTCTTC. The full variable domain, in which reference TRBV7-3 and TRBJ2-1 provide the parts outside the CDR3, is GAGVSQTPSNKVTEKGKYVELRCDPISGHTALYWYRQSLGQGPEFLIYFQGTGAADDSGLPNDRFFAVRPEGSVSTLKIQRTERGDSAVYLCASSLSRDNEQFFGPGTRLTVL.

The CDR3 nucleotides read TGTGCCAGCAGCGTAGTGGGGGGCTCTGGAAACACCATATATTTT. This sequence encodes CASSVVGGSGNTIYF. This chain links TRBV9 with TRBJ1-3, with a tentative D call TRBD1 (5 bases). The CDR3 is 15 amino acids. Trimming pared 0 bases from V and 0 bases from J, leaving 7 bases between. CDR1 and CDR2 (germline): SGDLS, YYNGEE.

The V and J genes are TRBV3-1 (or the pseudogene TRBV3-2) and TRBJ2-1; D gene ambiguous. Trimming removed 0 bases from V and 8 bases from J, with 8 bases in between. CDR1 is LGHDT and CDR2 is YNNKEL in the germline V gene (reference sequence). CDR3 length equals 13 residues. The CDR3 protein is CASSQESVYEQFF. The CDR3 DNA sequence: TGTGCCAGCAGCCAAGAGTCAGTCTATGAGCAGTTCTTC.

This clone turned up a few times. The chain recombines TRBV19 with TRBJ1-5; D is unresolved. Trimming removed 1 base from V and 6 bases from J, with 16 bases in between. Germline CDR1 reads LNHDA; CDR2 reads SQIVND (reference sequence). This CDR3 has 16 residues. The CDR3 sequence: CASSIGHTKRGQPQHF. DNA of the CDR3: TGTGCCAGTAGTATAGGTCACACCAAACGAGGTCAGCCCCAGCATTTT.